These 5 T cell receptor beta chains were all obtained from the same sample, sequenced in a study of T-cell reconstitution after alpha-beta-depleted transplantation in children. A TCRbeta library incorporating unique molecular identifiers was prepared. TCRdb recomputed calls from the PCR reads with MiXCR, one row per CDR3 protein. The table includes about 420,000 distinct CDR3 sequences, roughly 17% detected once. The specimen was PBMCs, mostly from graft donor cells, collected 360 days after TCRalphabeta/CD19-depleted stem cell transplant. These receptors came from a boy younger than two who had a stem cell transplant for Wiskott-Aldrich syndrome, so the T cells may come from the graft donor.

V is TRBV25-1 and J is TRBJ1-4; D is undetermined. The CDR3 is 13 residues long. From germline, CDR1 is MGHDK and CDR2 SYGVNS. V lost 1 base, J lost 6 bases, and 6 bases lay in between. The CDR3 sequence is CASSELRDEKLFF. The CDR3 nucleotides read TGTGCCAGCAGTGAATTACGGGATGAAAAACTGTTTTTT.

V gene TRBV20-1 combines with J gene TRBJ2-1; 9 bases are shared with TRBD2. The J segment lost 9 bases and the V segment lost 3 bases, leaving 6 bases of the junction unmatched. The CDR3 spans 13 residues. CDR1 and CDR2 from the germline V gene are DFQATT and SNEGSKA (reference sequence). CDR3 protein: CSASSRGGPEQFF. The CDR3 region has the DNA TGCAGTGCTAGTTCGCGGGGGGGCCCTGAGCAGTTCTTC.

In this sample, this clonotype turned up a few times. This chain uses TRBV9 with TRBJ2-1; D remains ambiguous. Germline V gene lookup returns CDR1 SGDLS and CDR2 YYNGEE. V dropped 0 bases and J dropped 2 bases, with 3 bases sitting between them. The CDR3 length is 13 residues. CDR3 DNA sequence: TGTGCCAGCAGCGTAGAGCCCTACAATGAGCAGTTCTTC. Translating it yields CASSVEPYNEQFF.

This clonotype occurred many times. The chain joins TRBV7-2 to TRBJ2-5; D gene uncertain. Germline loops: CDR1 SGHTA, CDR2 FQGNSA. The CDR3 has 15 amino acids. V shed 1 base and J shed 5 bases, with 14 bases lying between them. The CDR3 protein is CASSLVGSRLETQYF. The CDR3 coding sequence is TGTGCCAGCAGCTTAGTCGGTTCCCGGTTGGAGACCCAGTACTTC.

The chain recombines TRBV20-1 with TRBJ2-5, with 13 bases that match TRBD2. Trimming at V came to 3 bases and at J to 0 bases, leaving 4 bases not matched to a gene. The CDR3 consists of 16 residues. Germline CDR1 is DFQATT and CDR2 is SNEGSKA (reference sequence). The CDR3 DNA reads as TGCAGTGCTAGGAGGGGACTAGCGGGGTACCAAGAGACCCAGTACTTC. Translation gives CSARRGLAGYQETQYF.